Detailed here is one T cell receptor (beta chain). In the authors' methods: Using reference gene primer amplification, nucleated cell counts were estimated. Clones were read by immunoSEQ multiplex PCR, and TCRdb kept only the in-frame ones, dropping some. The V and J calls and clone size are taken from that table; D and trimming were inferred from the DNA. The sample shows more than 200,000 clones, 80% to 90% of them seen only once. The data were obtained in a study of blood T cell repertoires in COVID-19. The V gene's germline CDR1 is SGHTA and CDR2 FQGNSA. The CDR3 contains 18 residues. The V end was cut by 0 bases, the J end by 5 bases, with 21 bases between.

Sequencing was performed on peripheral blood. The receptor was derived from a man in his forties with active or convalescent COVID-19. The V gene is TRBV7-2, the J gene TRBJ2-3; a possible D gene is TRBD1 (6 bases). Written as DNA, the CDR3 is TGTGCCAGCAGCTTAGCGCTAATGGGGGCCCTAGGAGGAGATACGCAGTATTTT. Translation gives CASSLALMGALGGDTQYF.